Each of the 14 T cell receptor beta chains below was sequenced from the same sample in a study of response to subunit inactivated influenza vaccine. Via MiXCR, TCRdb re-called the RT-PCR reads, giving one row per CDR3 protein. This repertoire shows some 500,000 distinct CDR3 sequences, approximately 17% found once; its top ten account for 2.5% to 3.5%. The specimen comprised CD4+ T cells sorted from PBMCs, sampled around 25 months after vaccination. These receptors were collected from a man between 50 and 75 years old who received an inactivated influenza vaccine.

The CDR3 loop is CSARDHGGAKNIQYF. The CDR3 DNA is TGCAGTGCTAGAGATCATGGGGGAGCCAAAAACATTCAGTACTTC. The chain links TRBV20-1 to TRBJ2-4, with D perhaps assigned TRBD1 or TRBD2 (5 bases each). Germline V lookup: CDR1 DFQATT, CDR2 SNEGSKA (reference sequence). The CDR3 spans 15 residues. Trimming shortened V by 0 bases and J by 0 bases, and 9 bases separated the two germline ends.

This chain joins TRBV5-1 and TRBJ2-4, with D hard to call. The V end lost 0 bases, the J end lost 6 bases, and 16 bases lay between the germline ends. In germline, CDR1 is SGHRS, CDR2 YFSETQ. This CDR3 has 16 amino acids. CDR3 loop: CASSLGTDPQGNIQYF. In nucleotides, the CDR3 is TGCGCCAGCAGCTTGGGGACCGACCCCCAAGGAAACATTCAGTACTTC.

The gene calls are TRBV7-2 and TRBJ2-1; 7 bases are a match to TRBD2. Germline-derived CDR1 and CDR2 are SGHTA and FQGNSA. The ends lost 0 bases at V and 6 bases at J; junction bases unmatched: 5. The CDR3 has 15 residues. CDR3 sequence (DNA): TGTGCCAGCAGCTTAGCCGCGGGAGCCTTCAATGAGCAGTTCTTC. Translated: CASSLAAGAFNEQFF.

To note about this clonotype: With a much larger clone just one base away, this may be a read error. The CDR3 ends on some other residue instead of the conserved phenylalanine or tryptophan, so this is likely a read error. The chain joins TRBV28 to TRBJ2-3; the match to TRBD1 covers 9 bases. Germline-derived CDR1 and CDR2 are MDHEN and SYDVKM. The CDR3 is 15 amino acids. J lost 5 bases, V lost 2 bases, and 5 bases had no gene match. The CDR3 sequence is CASSLNTGGVDTQYS. The CDR3 DNA sequence: TGTGCCAGCAGTTTAAACACAGGGGGCGTAGATACGCAGTATTCT.

This clonotype has ten or more counts. The V call is TRBV6-2 or TRBV6-3, the J call TRBJ2-1, with TRBD2 identical over 9 bases. V shed 7 bases, J shed 9 bases, and the junction held 10 bases outside the gene matches. There are 14 residues in the CDR3. Per germline, CDR1 MNHEY and CDR2 SVGEGT. CDR3 DNA sequence: TGTGCCAGCACCCCAGTAGCGGGAGTTTCTGAGCAGTTCTTC. Its translation is CASTPVAGVSEQFF.

The J gene is TRBJ2-7, the V gene TRBV12-3 or TRBV12-4; a possible D gene is TRBD1 (5 bases). CDR3 length: 15 residues. Deletions cut 1 base from V and 2 bases from J, with 12 bases between. The CDR3 nucleotides read TGTGCCAGCAGTTTAGGTAGAGCAGGGACCTACGAGCAGTACTTC. Encoded protein: CASSLGRAGTYEQYF.

The chain has TRBV12-3 or TRBV12-4 and TRBJ2-7, with 7 nucleotides matching TRBD1. This CDR3 comprises 13 residues. Losses at the gene ends were 6 bases for V and 2 bases for J; bases not matched to a gene: 4. The chain's CDR3 is CASSPTGTYEQYF. As DNA, the CDR3 is TGTGCCAGCAGCCCGACAGGGACCTACGAGCAGTACTTC.

The chain carries TRBV7-9 and TRBJ1-1, with a weak D call TRBD1 (5 bases). Trimming removed 6 bases from V and 4 bases from J, with 9 bases in between. In germline, CDR1 is SEHNR, CDR2 FQNEAQ (reference sequence). The CDR3 runs to 12 residues. The CDR3 region has the DNA TGTGCCAGCAGTCAACAGGCCACTGAAGCTTTCTTT. Its translation is CASSQQATEAFF.

This clonotype was recorded once. This chain joins TRBV6-1 and TRBJ1-5, with 8 bases fitting TRBD1. V lost 5 bases to trimming and J lost 2 bases; unmatched junction nucleotides: 14. Germline V CDR1 and CDR2: MNHNS, SASEGT. The CDR3 consists of 18 residues. This chain's CDR3 is CASSRNRQGFGGNQPQHF. CDR3 nucleotides: TGTGCCAGCAGTCGTAATAGACAGGGGTTTGGAGGCAATCAGCCCCAGCATTTT.

This clonotype showed up just a few times. The gene calls are TRBV7-7 and TRBJ1-1; the D is unclear. This CDR3 is 13 amino acids long. The germline gives CDR1 SSHAT, CDR2 FNYEAQ (reference sequence). The CDR3 DNA reads TGTGCTAGCGGACGAAGCATGAACACTGAAGCTTTCTTT. It is translated as CASGRSMNTEAFF.

This chain links TRBV10-2 with TRBJ2-7; D is perhaps TRBD1 (6 bases). This CDR3 has 13 residues. Germline V gene data show CDR1 as WSHSY and CDR2 as SAAADI. Trimming stripped 5 bases from V and 3 bases from J, with 11 bases between. The DNA of the CDR3 is TGCGCCAGCAGTTGGGGACAAATCTACGAGCAGTACTTC. The encoded protein is CASSWGQIYEQYF.

This clonotype was found a few times. The V call is TRBV3-1, the J call TRBJ2-5, with unresolved D. V was cut by 6 bases and J by 2 bases, with 7 bases left in between. Germline values: CDR1 LGHDT, CDR2 YNNKEL (reference sequence). This CDR3 has 12 amino acids. In DNA form, the CDR3 reads TGTGCCAGCAGTCGGCGACAAGAGACCCAGTACTTC. This sequence encodes CASSRRQETQYF.

On this clonotype itself: A read error may be the cause here, since a much bigger clone is one base away. J is TRBJ2-7 and V is TRBV20-1; 8 bases map to TRBD1. The CDR3 covers 17 residues. The germline CDR1 and CDR2 sequences are DFQATT and SNEGSKA (reference sequence). CDR3 in DNA: TGCTGTGCTAGAGATCTCCAAGGTCGGACAGGGAAAAACGAGCAGTACTTC. Protein: CCARDLQGRTGKNEQYF.

This clonotype was seen more than once but under ten times. This sequence joins TRBV6-5 and TRBJ2-1, with D unresolved. Germline loops: CDR1 MNHEY, CDR2 SVGAGI. Trimming pared 2 bases from V and 5 bases from J, leaving 10 bases between. CDR3 length: 14 residues. The CDR3, as DNA: TGTGCCAGCAGTTACCAGGCGGCTAACAATGAGCAGTTCTTC. The encoded protein is CASSYQAANNEQFF.